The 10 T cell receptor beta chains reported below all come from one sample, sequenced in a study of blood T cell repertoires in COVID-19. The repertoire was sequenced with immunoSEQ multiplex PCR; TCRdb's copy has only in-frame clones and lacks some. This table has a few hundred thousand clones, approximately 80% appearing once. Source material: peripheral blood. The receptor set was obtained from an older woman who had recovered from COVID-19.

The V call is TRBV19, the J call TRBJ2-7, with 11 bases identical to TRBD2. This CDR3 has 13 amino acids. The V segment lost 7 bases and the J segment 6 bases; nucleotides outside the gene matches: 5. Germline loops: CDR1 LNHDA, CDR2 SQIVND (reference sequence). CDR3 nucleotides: TGTGCCAGTACTGGCCTAGCGGGGGGCGAGCAGTACTTC. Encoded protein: CASTGLAGGEQYF.

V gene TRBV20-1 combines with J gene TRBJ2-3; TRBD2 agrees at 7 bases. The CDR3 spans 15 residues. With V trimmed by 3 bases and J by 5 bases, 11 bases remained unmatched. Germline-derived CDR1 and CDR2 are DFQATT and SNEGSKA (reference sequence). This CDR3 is CSASEASAGLDTQYF. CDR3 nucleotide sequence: TGCAGTGCTAGTGAAGCGTCAGCGGGGTTAGATACGCAGTATTTT.

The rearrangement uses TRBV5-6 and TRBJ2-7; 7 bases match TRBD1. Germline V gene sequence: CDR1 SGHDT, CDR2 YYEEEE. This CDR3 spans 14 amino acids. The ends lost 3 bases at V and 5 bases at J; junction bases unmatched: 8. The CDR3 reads CASSWGTVPHEQYF. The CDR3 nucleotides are TGTGCCAGCAGCTGGGGGACAGTCCCCCACGAGCAGTACTTC.

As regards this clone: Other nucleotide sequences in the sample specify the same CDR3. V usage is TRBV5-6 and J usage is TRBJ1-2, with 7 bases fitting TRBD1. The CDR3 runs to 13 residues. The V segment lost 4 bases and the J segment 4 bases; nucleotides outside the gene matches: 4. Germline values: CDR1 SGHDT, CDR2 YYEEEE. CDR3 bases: TGTGCCAGCAGCCCGGGACAGTCCTATGGCTACACCTTC. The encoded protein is CASSPGQSYGYTF.

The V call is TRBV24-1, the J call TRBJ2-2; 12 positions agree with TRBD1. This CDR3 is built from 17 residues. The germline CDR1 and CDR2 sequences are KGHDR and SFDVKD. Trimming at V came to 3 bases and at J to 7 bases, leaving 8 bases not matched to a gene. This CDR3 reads CATSDPPGQGAGGELFF. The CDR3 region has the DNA TGTGCCACCAGTGATCCCCCGGGACAGGGGGCGGGCGGGGAGCTGTTTTTT.

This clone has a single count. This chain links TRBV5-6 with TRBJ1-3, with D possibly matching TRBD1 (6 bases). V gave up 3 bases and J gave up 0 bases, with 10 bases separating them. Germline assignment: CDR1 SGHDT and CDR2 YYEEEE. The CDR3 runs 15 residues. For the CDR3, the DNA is TGTGCCAGCAGCTGGACAGAAGTCTCTGGAAACACCATATATTTT. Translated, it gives CASSWTEVSGNTIYF.

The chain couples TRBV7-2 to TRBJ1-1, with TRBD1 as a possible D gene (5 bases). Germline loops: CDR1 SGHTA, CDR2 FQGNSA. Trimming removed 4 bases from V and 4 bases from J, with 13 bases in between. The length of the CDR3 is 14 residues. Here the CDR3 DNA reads TGTGCCAGCAGCTCCCAGGGTAGGTCCACTGAAGCTTTCTTT. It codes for CASSSQGRSTEAFF.

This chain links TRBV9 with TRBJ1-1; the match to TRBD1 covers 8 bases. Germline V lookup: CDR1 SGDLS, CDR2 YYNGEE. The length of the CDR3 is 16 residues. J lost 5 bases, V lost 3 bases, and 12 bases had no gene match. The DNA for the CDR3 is TGTGCCAGCAGCGCTACCCTCAGGGGGCCTAGAACTGAAGCTTTCTTT. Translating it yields CASSATLRGPRTEAFF.

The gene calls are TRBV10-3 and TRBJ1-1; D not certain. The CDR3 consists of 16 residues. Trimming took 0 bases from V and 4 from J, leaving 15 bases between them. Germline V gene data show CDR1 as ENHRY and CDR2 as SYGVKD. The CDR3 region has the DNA TGTGCCATCAGTGAGTCGTATAATGCAGGAGGCACTGAAGCTTTCTTT. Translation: CAISESYNAGGTEAFF.

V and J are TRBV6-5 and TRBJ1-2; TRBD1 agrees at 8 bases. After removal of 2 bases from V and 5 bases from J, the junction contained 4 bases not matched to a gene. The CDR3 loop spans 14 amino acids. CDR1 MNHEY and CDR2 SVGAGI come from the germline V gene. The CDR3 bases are TGTGCCAGCAGTTACGGGACAGGTTTATATGGCTACACCTTC. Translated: CASSYGTGLYGYTF.